This TCR beta chain was documented in a study of Tregs in tolerant kidney transplant recipients. Only in-frame clones appear in the TCRdb table, and some are missing; sequencing was by immunoSEQ multiplex PCR. The profile shows 65,000 to 85,000 clones, 90% to 95% of them singletons. Related graft donors supplied nonmyeloablative bone marrow transplants, and mixed chimerism was transient. Unstimulated Tregs (CD4+CD25+CD127-) and CD4+CD25- non-Tregs were sorted from PBMCs. The CDR3 covers 14 residues. The ends were cut back, 6 bases at V and 3 bases at J, with 15 bases in the middle. Germline CDR1 is SNHLY and CDR2 is FYNNEI. With regard to this clone: The target antigen is unknown.

Study conclusions and caveats: Tolerant patients' donor-specific Tregs expanded beyond overall Tregs, suggesting antigen-driven growth.

The sequence derives from a human patient who received a combined kidney and bone marrow transplant. Some T cells may be the graft donor's. The source was CD4+ T cells from blood (PBMCs), collected 24 months after the transplant. This chain joins TRBV2 and TRBJ2-7; maybe TRBD1 (6 bases). In DNA, the CDR3 is TGTGCCAGCAGGGAACTCAGGGGCAGCTACGAGCAGTACTTC. This encodes CASRELRGSYEQYF.